These 7 T cell receptor beta chains were sequenced from one sample in a study of CD8+ T cells in alopecia areata. Sequencing used cDNA as its template, made by extracting RNA and reverse transcribing it. Sequencing was performed with immunoSEQ multiplex PCR; in TCRdb, only in-frame clones are kept and a portion is missing. Altogether 90,000 to 150,000 clones are present, 58% being singletons, with the ten largest covering more than 25%. The treatment was: oral pan-JAK inhibitor, 5-10 mg twice daily. Sequences were derived from CD8+ T cells sorted from blood, sampled at week 4, from a patient treated with tofacitinib. The receptor set was obtained from a human donor with alopecia areata.

The rearrangement uses TRBV28 and TRBJ2-3; 8 bases map to TRBD2. V lost 1 base, J lost 2 bases, and 8 bases stayed unmatched. This CDR3 spans 17 amino acids. Looked up from germline, CDR1 is MDHEN and CDR2 is SYDVKM. CDR3 sequence: CASSLSAGAGFTDTQYF. The CDR3 nucleotides read TGTGCCAGCAGTTTATCAGCGGGGGCCGGCTTCACAGATACGCAGTATTTT. The full variable domain, rest sourced from reference TRBV28 and TRBJ2-3, is DVKVTQSSRYLVKRTGEKVFLECVQDMDHENMFWYRQDPGLGLRLIYFSYDVKMKEKGDIPEGYSVSREKKERFSLILESASTNQTSMYLCASSLSAGAGFTDTQYFGPGTRLTVL.

The V and J genes are TRBV9 and TRBJ1-2; D gene unclear. Germline V CDR1 and CDR2: SGDLS, YYNGEE. Trimming stripped 2 bases from V and 4 bases from J, with 12 bases between. CDR3 size: 14 residues. The CDR3 DNA sequence: TGTGCCAGCAGCGTCGGAGGAGGGAGCTATGGCTACACCTTC. It specifies CASSVGGGSYGYTF.

The rearrangement joins TRBV7-9 to TRBJ2-6; tentatively, D is TRBD1 (6 bases). V was clipped by 5 bases and J by 0 bases, with 14 bases between them. The CDR3 extends over 17 amino acids. Germline CDR1 is SEHNR and CDR2 is FQNEAQ (reference sequence). The CDR3 DNA sequence: TGTGCCAGCAGCCCATCGACAGGACGCTCTGGGGCCAACGTCCTGACTTTC. This translates into CASSPSTGRSGANVLTF.

V and J are TRBV19 and TRBJ2-7, with a weak D call TRBD1 (6 bases). Germline assignment: CDR1 LNHDA and CDR2 SQIVND (reference sequence). This CDR3 has 14 residues. Trimming cost V 3 bases and J 1 base, with 10 bases left between them. This chain's CDR3 is CASSILDRSYEQYF. Here the CDR3 DNA reads TGTGCCAGTAGTATCCTGGACAGATCCTACGAGCAGTACTTC.

The chain combines TRBV2 with TRBJ2-5, with D uncertain. Germline CDR1 SNHLY, CDR2 FYNNEI. This CDR3 is built from 11 residues. Trimming left V 7 bases short and J 5 bases short, with 8 bases between. The CDR3 loop reads CASTVGETQYF. The CDR3 DNA follows: TGTGCCAGCACGGTCGGGGAGACCCAGTACTTC.

The rearrangement uses TRBV30 and TRBJ2-2, with D uncertain. The V gene's germline CDR1 is GTSNPN and CDR2 SVGIG (reference sequence). V was trimmed by 5 bases and J by 2 bases, leaving 9 bases between them. This CDR3 is 13 amino acids long. The CDR3 DNA sequence: TGTGCCTGGGCAATAACCAACACCGGGGAGCTGTTTTTT. Amino acids: CAWAITNTGELFF.

This clone was seen only a few times. The chain employs TRBV6-5 and TRBJ2-1; D perhaps matches TRBD1 (6 bases). V was pared by 2 bases and J by 4 bases, with 12 bases between. CDR3 length: 15 residues. The germline V gene has CDR1 MNHEY and CDR2 SVGAGI. The chain's CDR3 is CASSYTGSLYNEQFF. As DNA, the CDR3 is TGTGCCAGCAGTTACACAGGGTCCCTTTACAATGAGCAGTTCTTC.